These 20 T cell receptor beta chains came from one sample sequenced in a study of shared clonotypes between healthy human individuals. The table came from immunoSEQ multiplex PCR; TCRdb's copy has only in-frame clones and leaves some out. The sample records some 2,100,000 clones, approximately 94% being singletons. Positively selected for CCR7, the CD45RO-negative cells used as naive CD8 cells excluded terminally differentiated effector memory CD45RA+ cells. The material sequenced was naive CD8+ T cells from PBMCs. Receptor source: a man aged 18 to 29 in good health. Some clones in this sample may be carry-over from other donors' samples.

The CDR3 coding sequence is TGTGCCAGCAGCTTAAAGGACATCCTAGAGACTATCCAACACAATGAGCAGTTCTTC. Protein product: CASSLKDILETIQHNEQFF. V usage is TRBV7-9 and J usage is TRBJ2-1; D could derive from TRBD1 or TRBD2 (5 bases each). The CDR3 covers 19 residues. Germline CDR1 SEHNR, CDR2 FQNEAQ (reference sequence). V was clipped by 2 bases and J by 5 bases, with 25 bases between them.

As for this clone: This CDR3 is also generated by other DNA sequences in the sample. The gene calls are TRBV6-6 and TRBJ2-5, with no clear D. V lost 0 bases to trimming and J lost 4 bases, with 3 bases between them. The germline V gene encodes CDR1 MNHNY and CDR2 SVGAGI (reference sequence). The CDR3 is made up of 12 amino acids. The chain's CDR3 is CASSYSRETQYF. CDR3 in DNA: TGTGCCAGCAGTTACTCTAGAGAGACCCAGTACTTC.

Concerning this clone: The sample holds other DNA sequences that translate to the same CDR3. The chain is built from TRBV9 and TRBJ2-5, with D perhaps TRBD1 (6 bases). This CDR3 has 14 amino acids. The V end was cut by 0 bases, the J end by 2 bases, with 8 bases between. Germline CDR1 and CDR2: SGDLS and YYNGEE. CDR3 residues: CASSVADRQETQYF. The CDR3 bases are TGTGCCAGCAGCGTAGCTGACAGGCAAGAGACCCAGTACTTC. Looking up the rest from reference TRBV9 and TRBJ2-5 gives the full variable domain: DSGVTQTPKHLITATGQRVTLRCSPRSGDLSVYWYQQSLDQGLQFLIQYYNGEERAKGNILERFSAQQFPDLHSELNLSSLELGDSALYFCASSVADRQETQYFGPGTRLLVL.

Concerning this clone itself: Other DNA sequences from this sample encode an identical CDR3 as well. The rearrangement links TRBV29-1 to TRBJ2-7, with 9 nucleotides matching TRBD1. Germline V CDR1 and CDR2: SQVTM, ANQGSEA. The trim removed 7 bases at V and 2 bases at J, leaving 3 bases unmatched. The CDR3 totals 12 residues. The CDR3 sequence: CSAGTGTYEQYF. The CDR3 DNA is TGCAGCGCAGGGACAGGGACCTACGAGCAGTACTTC.

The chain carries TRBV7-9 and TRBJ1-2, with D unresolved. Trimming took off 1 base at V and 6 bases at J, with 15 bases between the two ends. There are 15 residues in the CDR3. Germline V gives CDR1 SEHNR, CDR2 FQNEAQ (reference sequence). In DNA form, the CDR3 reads TGTGCCAGCAGCTTAGGTCCCGGGGTCCCCGATGGCTACACCTTC. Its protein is CASSLGPGVPDGYTF.

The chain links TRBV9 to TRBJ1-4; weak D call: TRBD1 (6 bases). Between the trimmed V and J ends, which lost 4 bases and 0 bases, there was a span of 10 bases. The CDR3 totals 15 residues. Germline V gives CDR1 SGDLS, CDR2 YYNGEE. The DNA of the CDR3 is TGTGCCAGCAGCTCCCGGGACACAACTAATGAAAAACTGTTTTTT. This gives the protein CASSSRDTTNEKLFF.

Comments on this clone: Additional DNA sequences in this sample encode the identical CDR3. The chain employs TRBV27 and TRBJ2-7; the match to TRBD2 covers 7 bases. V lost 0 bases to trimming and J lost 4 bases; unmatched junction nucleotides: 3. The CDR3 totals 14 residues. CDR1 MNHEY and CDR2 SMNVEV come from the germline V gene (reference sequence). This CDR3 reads CASSLSGSGYEQYF. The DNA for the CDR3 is TGTGCCAGCAGTTTATCAGGTAGCGGGTACGAGCAGTACTTC.

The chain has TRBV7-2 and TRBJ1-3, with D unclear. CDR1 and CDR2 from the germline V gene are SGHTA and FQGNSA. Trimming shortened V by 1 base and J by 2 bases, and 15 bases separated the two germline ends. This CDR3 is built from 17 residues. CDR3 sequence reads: CASSLVGIEYAGNTIYF. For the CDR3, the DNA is TGTGCCAGCAGCTTAGTCGGTATCGAGTACGCTGGAAACACCATATATTTT. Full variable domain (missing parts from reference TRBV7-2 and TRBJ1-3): GAGVSQSPSNKVTEKGKDVELRCDPISGHTALYWYRQSLGQGLEFLIYFQGNSAPDKSGLPSDRFSAERTGGSVSTLTIQRTQQEDSAVYLCASSLVGIEYAGNTIYFGEGSWLTVV.

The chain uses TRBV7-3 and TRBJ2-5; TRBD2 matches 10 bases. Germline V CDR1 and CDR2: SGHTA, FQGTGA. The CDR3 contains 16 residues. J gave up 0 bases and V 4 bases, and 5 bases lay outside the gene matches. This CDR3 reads CASSSGLAAYQETQYF. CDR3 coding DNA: TGTGCCAGCAGCTCCGGACTAGCGGCATACCAAGAGACCCAGTACTTC.

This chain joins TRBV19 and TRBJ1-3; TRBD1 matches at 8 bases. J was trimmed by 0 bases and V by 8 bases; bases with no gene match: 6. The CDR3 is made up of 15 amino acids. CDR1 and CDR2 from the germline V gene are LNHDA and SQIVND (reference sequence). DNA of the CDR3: TGTGCCAGTGCGGACAGGGCTAACTCTGGAAACACCATATATTTT. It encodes CASADRANSGNTIYF.

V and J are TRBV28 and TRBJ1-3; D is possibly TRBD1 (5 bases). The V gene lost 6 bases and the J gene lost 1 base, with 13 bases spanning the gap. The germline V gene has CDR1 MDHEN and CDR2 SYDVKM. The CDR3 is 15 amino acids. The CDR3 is CASRQWGGSGNTIYF. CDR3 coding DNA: TGTGCCAGCAGACAATGGGGGGGATCTGGAAACACCATATATTTT.

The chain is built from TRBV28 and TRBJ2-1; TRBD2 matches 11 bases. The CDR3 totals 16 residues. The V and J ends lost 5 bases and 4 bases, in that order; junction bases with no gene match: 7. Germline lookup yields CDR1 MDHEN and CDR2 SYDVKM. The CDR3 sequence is CASSPWTSGFYNEQFF. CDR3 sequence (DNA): TGTGCCAGCAGTCCCTGGACTAGCGGGTTTTACAATGAGCAGTTCTTC.

The CDR3 coding sequence is TGTGCCAGCAGCTTAGAAGTTTCTAGCGAGAGCTCCTACAATGAGCAGTTCTTC. This codes for CASSLEVSSESSYNEQFF. The J gene is TRBJ2-1, the V gene TRBV7-9; a weak D match, TRBD2 (6 bases). V gave up 1 base and J gave up 0 bases, with 16 bases separating them. This CDR3 spans 18 amino acids. The germline CDR1 and CDR2 sequences are SEHNR and FQNEAQ (reference sequence).

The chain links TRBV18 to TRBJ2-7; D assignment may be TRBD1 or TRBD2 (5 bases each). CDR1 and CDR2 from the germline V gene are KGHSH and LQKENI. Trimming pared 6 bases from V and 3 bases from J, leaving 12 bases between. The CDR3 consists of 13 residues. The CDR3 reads CASSGTEDYEQYF. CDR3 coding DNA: TGTGCCAGCTCCGGGACGGAGGACTACGAGCAGTACTTC. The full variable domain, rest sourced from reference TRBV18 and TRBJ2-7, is NAGVMQNPRHLVRRRGQEARLRCSPMKGHSHVYWYRQLPEEGLKFMVYLQKENIIDESGMPKERFSAEFPKEGPSILRIQQVVRGDSAAYFCASSGTEDYEQYFGPGTRLTVT.

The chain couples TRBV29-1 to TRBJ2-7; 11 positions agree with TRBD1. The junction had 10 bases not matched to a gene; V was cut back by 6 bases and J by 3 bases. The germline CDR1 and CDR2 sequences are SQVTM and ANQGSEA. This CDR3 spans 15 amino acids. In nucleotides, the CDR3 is TGCAGCGTGACAACCGGGACAGGGGGTAACTACGAGCAGTACTTC. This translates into CSVTTGTGGNYEQYF.

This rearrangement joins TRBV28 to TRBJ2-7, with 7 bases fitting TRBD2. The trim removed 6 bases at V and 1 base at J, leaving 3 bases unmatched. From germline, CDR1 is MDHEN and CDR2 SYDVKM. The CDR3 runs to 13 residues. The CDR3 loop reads CASRPGRSYEQYF. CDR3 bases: TGTGCCAGCAGACCCGGGAGGTCCTACGAGCAGTACTTC. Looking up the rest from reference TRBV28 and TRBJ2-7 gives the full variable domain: DVKVTQSSRYLVKRTGEKVFLECVQDMDHENMFWYRQDPGLGLRLIYFSYDVKMKEKGDIPEGYSVSREKKERFSLILESASTNQTSMYLCASRPGRSYEQYFGPGTRLTVT.

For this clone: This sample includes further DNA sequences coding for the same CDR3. The CDR3 DNA is TGTGCCAGCAGTTTGACTAGCGGGAGAGACGAGCAGTACTTC. Protein: CASSLTSGRDEQYF. The chain recombines TRBV28 with TRBJ2-7; TRBD2 matches 12 bases. Trimming at V came to 3 bases and at J to 5 bases, leaving 2 bases not matched to a gene. The CDR3 has 14 residues. Germline CDR1 MDHEN, CDR2 SYDVKM.

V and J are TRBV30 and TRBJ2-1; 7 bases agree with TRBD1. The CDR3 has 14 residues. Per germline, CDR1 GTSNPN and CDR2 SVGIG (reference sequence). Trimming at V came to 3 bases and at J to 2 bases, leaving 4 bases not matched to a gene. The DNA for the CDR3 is TGTGCCTGGAGCACAGGGGCGGCCTACAATGAGCAGTTCTTC. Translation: CAWSTGAAYNEQFF.

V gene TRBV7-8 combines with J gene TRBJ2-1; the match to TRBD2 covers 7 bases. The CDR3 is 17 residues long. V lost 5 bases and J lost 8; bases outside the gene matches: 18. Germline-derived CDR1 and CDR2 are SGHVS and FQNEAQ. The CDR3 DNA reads TGTGCCAGCAGCCCCCGCTTCCCAGCGGGACTACAGGATGAGCAGTTCTTC. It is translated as CASSPRFPAGLQDEQFF. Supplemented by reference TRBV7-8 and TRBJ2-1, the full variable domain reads GAGVSQSPRYKVAKRGQDVALRCDPISGHVSLFWYQQALGQGPEFLTYFQNEAQLDKSGLPSDRFFAERPEGSVSTLKIQRTQQEDSAVYLCASSPRFPAGLQDEQFFGPGTRLTVL.

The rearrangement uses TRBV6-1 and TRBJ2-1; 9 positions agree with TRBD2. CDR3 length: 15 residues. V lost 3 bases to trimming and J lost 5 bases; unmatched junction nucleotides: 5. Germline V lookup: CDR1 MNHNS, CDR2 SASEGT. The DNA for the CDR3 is TGTGCCAGCAGTGACCTTAGCGGGAGTCACAATGAGCAGTTCTTC. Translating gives CASSDLSGSHNEQFF.